This T cell receptor (beta chain) was profiled in a study of beta chain features in type 1 diabetes. Whole-study findings and limits: Although PCR might favor shorter templates, it would do so equally in patients and controls. Using cDNA template may skew counts toward highly expressing activated cells.

Concerning this clone itself: Its cognate antigen is unknown. This same CDR3 is encoded by further DNA sequences in the sample.

The CDR3 has 13 amino acids. V shed 4 bases, J shed 5 bases, and the junction held 4 bases outside the gene matches. CDR1 is SQVTM, CDR2 ANQGSEA, per germline. Every isolated RNA sample was fully reverse transcribed, so sequencing captured expressed TCRB transcripts. TCRdb's table, derived via immunoSEQ multiplex PCR, lists solely in-frame clones and lacks some. The sample has 110,000 to 150,000 clones, about 7% seen once. The gene calls are TRBV29-1 and TRBJ2-5, with TRBD1 matching 10 bases. This sequence was found in a woman aged 30 to 39 in good health. The source material was central memory CD4+ T cells from blood. The CDR3 spells CSVGDRGRETQYF. CDR3 coding DNA: TGCAGCGTTGGAGACAGGGGGCGGGAGACCCAGTACTTC.